These 17 T cell receptor beta chains share one sample of origin, sequenced in a study of Graves' ophthalmopathy and Graves' hyperthyroidism. The TCR beta CDR3 regions underwent amplification from RNA transcripts. RT-PCR was first run with HTBI primers, then multiplex PCR in a second round. MiXCR was run by TCRdb on the multiplex PCR reads, yielding one entry per CDR3 protein. The table lists about 740,000 distinct CDR3 sequences, approximately 40% of them singletons. Sequencing was carried out using peripheral blood. The receptors derive from an adult man with Graves' ophthalmopathy.

The rearrangement joins TRBV25-1 to TRBJ2-7, with TRBD1 matching 7 bases. The germline CDR1 and CDR2 sequences are MGHDK and SYGVNS. J gave up 5 bases and V 6 bases, and 19 bases lay outside the gene matches. The CDR3 spans 17 residues. The CDR3 loop reads CASSQGLKQGPGDEQYF. CDR3 DNA sequence: TGTGCCAGCAGCCAAGGATTGAAACAGGGGCCTGGAGACGAGCAGTACTTC.

This clonotype was picked up many times. This sequence joins TRBV15 and TRBJ2-5, with unresolved D. The germline CDR1 and CDR2 sequences are LNHNV and YYDKDF (reference sequence). This CDR3 is 16 amino acids long. V was trimmed by 0 bases and J by 4 bases, leaving 15 bases between them. CDR3 residues: CATSRDIGIAGETQYF. The CDR3 bases are TGTGCCACCAGCAGAGATATCGGCATTGCTGGAGAGACCCAGTACTTC. Full variable domain (rest looked up from reference TRBV15 and TRBJ2-5): DAMVIQNPRYQVTQFGKPVTLSCSQTLNHNVMYWYQQKSSQAPKLLFHYYDKDFNNEADTPDNFQSRRPNTSFCFLDIRSPGLGDTAMYLCATSRDIGIAGETQYFGPGTRLLVL.

About this clonotype: Possible read error: a much larger clone is one base away. This chain joins TRBV7-9 and TRBJ1-1; D is ambiguous. This CDR3 has 13 residues. The ends were cut back, 5 bases at V and 3 bases at J, with 10 bases in the middle. Germline V gene lookup returns CDR1 SEHNR and CDR2 FQNEAQ (reference sequence). The CDR3 DNA reads TGTGCCAGCAGCCCGGAATTGGACACTGAAGCTTTCTTT. It translates to CASSPELDTEAFF.

Note on this clonotype: The CDR3 carries no conserved terminal phenylalanine or tryptophan, so it likely arises from a read error. The V call is TRBV2, the J call TRBJ2-2; TRBD1 matches 9 bases. This CDR3 is 16 amino acids long. CDR1 and CDR2 (germline): SNHLY, FYNNEI. V shed 6 bases, J shed 1 base, and the junction held 6 bases outside the gene matches. This CDR3 reads CASRGQGSGNTGELFL. CDR3 DNA: TGTGCCAGCAGAGGACAGGGGTCAGGGAACACCGGGGAGCTGTTTTTG.

V gene TRBV2 combines with J gene TRBJ1-4, with 11 nucleotides matching TRBD1. The germline CDR1 and CDR2 sequences are SNHLY and FYNNEI. The CDR3 totals 13 residues. CDR3 DNA sequence: TGTGGCAGGGACAGGGGGGAGGGTGAAAAACTGTTTTTT. This codes for CGRDRGEGEKLFF.

This clonotype was observed a few times. The chain links TRBV7-6 to TRBJ2-7; weak D call: TRBD1 (6 bases). V lost 2 bases and J lost 9, with 32 bases in between. From germline, CDR1 is SGHVS and CDR2 FNYEAQ. The CDR3 runs to 19 residues. The CDR3 spells CASSLFHGTKILPTKGQYF. The CDR3 nucleotides are TGTGCCAGCAGCTTATTTCATGGGACAAAAATACTCCCTACCAAGGGGCAGTACTTC.

The table lists this clonotype with a few counts. A much larger clone differs from this one at a single base, so this may be a read error. The chain combines TRBV5-5 with TRBJ1-1; D is uncertain. Per germline, CDR1 SGHKS and CDR2 YYEKEE (reference sequence). This CDR3 spans 12 amino acids. The DNA of the CDR3 is TGTGCCAGCAGCGGAACAGCCACTGAAGCTTTATTT. Translated: CASSGTATEALF. The entire variable domain, with the rest obtained from reference TRBV5-5 and TRBJ1-1, is as follows: DAGVTQSPTHLIKTRGQQVTLRCSPISGHKSVSWYQQVLGQGPQFIFQYYEKEERGRGNFPDRFSARQFPNYSSELNVNALLLGDSALYLCASSGTATEALFGQGTRLTVV.

As to this clonotype: The CDR3 carries no conserved terminal phenylalanine or tryptophan, so it likely arises from a read error. V usage is TRBV7-9 and J usage is TRBJ1-2; no definite D call. CDR1 is SEHNR, CDR2 FQNEAQ, per germline (reference sequence). The CDR3 loop spans 12 amino acids. V was clipped by 1 base and J by 5 bases, with 5 bases between them. This chain's CDR3 is CASSLGVYGYTL. The CDR3 DNA reads as TGTGCCAGCAGCTTAGGAGTTTATGGCTACACCTTG.

This clonotype showed up just once. The chain carries TRBV30 and TRBJ1-4; no definite D call. Germline loops: CDR1 GTSNPN, CDR2 SVGIG (reference sequence). The V and J ends lost 0 bases and 7 bases respectively, with 9 bases between them. CDR3 length: 13 residues. The CDR3 protein is CAWSVLKGEKLFF. The CDR3 nucleotides read TGTGCCTGGAGTGTACTAAAGGGTGAAAAACTGTTTTTT.

This clonotype was counted a few times. The chain employs TRBV25-1 and TRBJ2-5, with 12 bases fitting TRBD2. V shed 6 bases and J 5 bases; nucleotides not matched to a gene: 7. The germline V gene has CDR1 MGHDK and CDR2 SYGVNS. The CDR3 length is 15 residues. The CDR3, as DNA: TGTGCCAGCAGCAACTCACTAGCGGGAGGTGAGACCCAGTACTTC. As protein: CASSNSLAGGETQYF.

The V call is TRBV6-6, the J call TRBJ2-2; a weak D match, TRBD2 (5 bases). The CDR3 has 14 residues. Germline CDR1 and CDR2: MNHNY and SVGAGI (reference sequence). V lost 7 bases and J lost 4, with 13 bases in between. In nucleotides, the CDR3 is TGTGCCAGCACCCTCGGGGAGCCCACCGGGGAGCTGTTTTTT. Its protein is CASTLGEPTGELFF.

To note about this clonotype: With a much larger clone just one base away, this may be a read error. The chain combines TRBV7-6 with TRBJ1-4; the D is unclear. Looked up from germline, CDR1 is SGHVS and CDR2 is FNYEAQ. The CDR3 contains 15 residues. CDR3 amino acids: CANSPTQSTNEKLFF. In DNA, the CDR3 is TGTGCCAACAGCCCGACCCAGTCAACTAATGAAAAACTGTTTTTT.

The sample holds many counts of this clonotype. The junction departs from germline at one end; a sequencing error may be responsible. J is TRBJ1-5 and V is TRBV24-1, with D hard to call. The CDR3 is 12 amino acids. In germline, CDR1 is KGHDR, CDR2 SFDVKD. CDR3 sequence: CASSYSNQPQHF. In DNA, the CDR3 is TGTGCCAGCAGTTACTCCAATCAGCCCCAGCATTTT.

This clonotype was recorded many times. This chain connects TRBV20-1 to TRBJ1-5; D not resolved. V dropped 6 bases and J dropped 12 bases, with 21 bases sitting between them. This CDR3 has 13 residues. From germline, CDR1 is DFQATT and CDR2 SNEGSKA (reference sequence). The CDR3, as DNA: TGCAGTGCATCCGACACCTCTCTGAGTAACCAGCATTTT. Translated: CSASDTSLSNQHF.

This clonotype was found a few times. The chain is built from TRBV7-9 and TRBJ1-1; D possibly corresponds to TRBD1 (6 bases). The germline gives CDR1 SEHNR, CDR2 FQNEAQ (reference sequence). This CDR3 comprises 15 residues. V dropped 4 bases and J dropped 6 bases, with 18 bases sitting between them. CDR3 nucleotide sequence: TGTGCCAGCAGCTCGGGGGGACAACCTTACTCTGAAGCTTTCTTT. It translates to CASSSGGQPYSEAFF.

This clonotype was detected ten times or more. V gene TRBV2 combines with J gene TRBJ2-7; D is undetermined. V lost 7 bases and J lost 3, with 13 bases in between. CDR3 length equals 13 residues. Germline CDR1 reads SNHLY; CDR2 reads FYNNEI. CDR3 DNA sequence: TGTGCCAGCACCCACCTTGCCGACTACGAGCAGTACTTC. Its translation: CASTHLADYEQYF.

This chain uses TRBV9 with TRBJ2-7; TRBD1 is a possible D gene (5 bases). Trimming stripped 3 bases from V and 2 bases from J, with 12 bases between. The CDR3 extends over 14 amino acids. Germline values: CDR1 SGDLS, CDR2 YYNGEE. CDR3 sequence: CASSEGSSTYEQYF. The CDR3, as DNA: TGTGCCAGCAGCGAGGGGTCGTCTACCTACGAGCAGTACTTC.